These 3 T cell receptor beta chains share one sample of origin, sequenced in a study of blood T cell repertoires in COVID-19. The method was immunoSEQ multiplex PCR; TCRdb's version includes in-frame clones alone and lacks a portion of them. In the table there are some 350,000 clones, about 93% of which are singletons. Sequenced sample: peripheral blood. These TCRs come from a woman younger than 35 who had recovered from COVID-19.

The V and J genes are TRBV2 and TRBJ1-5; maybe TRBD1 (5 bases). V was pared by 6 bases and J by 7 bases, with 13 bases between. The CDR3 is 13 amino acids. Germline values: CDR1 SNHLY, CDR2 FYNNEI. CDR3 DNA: TGTGCCAGCAGGCGGGGGGGAGGGCAGCCCCAGCATTTT. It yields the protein CASRRGGGQPQHF. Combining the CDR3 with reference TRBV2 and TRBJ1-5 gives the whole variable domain EPEVTQTPSHQVTQMGQEVILRCVPISNHLYFYWYRQILGQKVEFLVSFYNNEISEKSEIFDDQFSVERPDGSNFTLKIRSTKLEDSAMYFCASRRGGGQPQHFGDGTRLSIL.

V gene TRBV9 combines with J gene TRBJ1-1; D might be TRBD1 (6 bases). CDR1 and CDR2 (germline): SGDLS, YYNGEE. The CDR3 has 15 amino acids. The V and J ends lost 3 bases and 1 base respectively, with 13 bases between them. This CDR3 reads CASSASGTPNTEAFF. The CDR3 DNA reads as TGTGCCAGCAGCGCCAGCGGGACACCGAACACTGAAGCTTTCTTT.

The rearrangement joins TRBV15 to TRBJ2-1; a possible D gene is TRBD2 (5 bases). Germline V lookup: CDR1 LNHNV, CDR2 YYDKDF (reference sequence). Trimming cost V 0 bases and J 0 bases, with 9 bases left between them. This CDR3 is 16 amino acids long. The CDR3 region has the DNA TGTGCCACCAGCAGAGATTGGGCGGGCTCCTACAATGAGCAGTTCTTC. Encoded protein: CATSRDWAGSYNEQFF.